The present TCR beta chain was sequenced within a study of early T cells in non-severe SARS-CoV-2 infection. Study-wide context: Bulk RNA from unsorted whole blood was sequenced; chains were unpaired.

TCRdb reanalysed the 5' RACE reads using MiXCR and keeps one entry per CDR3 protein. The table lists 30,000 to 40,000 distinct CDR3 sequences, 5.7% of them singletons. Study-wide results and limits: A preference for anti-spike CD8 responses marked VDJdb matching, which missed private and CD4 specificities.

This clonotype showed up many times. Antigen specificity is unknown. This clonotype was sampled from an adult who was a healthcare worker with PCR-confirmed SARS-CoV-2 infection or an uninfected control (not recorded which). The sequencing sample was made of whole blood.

The CDR3 is CASSLWDSQETQYF. CDR3 DNA: TGTGCCAGCAGTCTCTGGGACAGCCAAGAGACCCAGTACTTC. This chain links TRBV12-3 or TRBV12-4 with TRBJ2-5; 7 bases map to TRBD1. V lost 5 bases, J lost 1 base, and 4 bases stayed unmatched. The CDR3 extends over 14 amino acids.